This TCR beta chain was identified in a study of blood T cell repertoires in COVID-19. Whole-study context: Material from acute and convalescent COVID-19 was sourced from the United States, Italy and Spain.

Trimming removed 4 bases at V and 1 base at J, with 10 bases between. The CDR3 consists of 15 residues. Looked up from germline, CDR1 is KGHSH and CDR2 is LQKENI. TCRdb keeps only in-frame clones here, not all; method: immunoSEQ multiplex PCR. The sample has around 260,000 clones, 83% seen once. The gene calls are TRBV18 and TRBJ1-4; no definite D call. The TCR was taken from a woman in her fifties or sixties who had recovered from COVID-19. Sequenced material: peripheral blood. CDR3 amino acids: CASSLNLGTNEKLFF. For the CDR3, the DNA is TGTGCCAGCTCACTTAACCTAGGAACTAATGAAAAACTGTTTTTT.